The source of this TCR beta chain is a study of blood T cell repertoires in COVID-19. CDR1 and CDR2 from the germline V gene are LNHDA and SQIVND (reference sequence). The length of the CDR3 is 15 residues. The trim removed 6 bases at V and 3 bases at J, leaving 10 bases unmatched. Here immunoSEQ multiplex PCR was the method, and the copy in TCRdb shows in-frame clones only, minus some. The repertoire includes approximately 97,000 clones, 75% to 90% of them detected once, and under 20% sits in the top ten. This TCR derives from a woman of 80 years or more with acute or convalescent COVID-19. V gene TRBV19 combines with J gene TRBJ1-1; TRBD1 matches 7 bases. Sequenced material: peripheral blood. CDR3: CASRGSTGVDTEAFF. DNA of the CDR3: TGTGCCAGTAGAGGATCAACAGGGGTGGACACTGAAGCTTTCTTT.